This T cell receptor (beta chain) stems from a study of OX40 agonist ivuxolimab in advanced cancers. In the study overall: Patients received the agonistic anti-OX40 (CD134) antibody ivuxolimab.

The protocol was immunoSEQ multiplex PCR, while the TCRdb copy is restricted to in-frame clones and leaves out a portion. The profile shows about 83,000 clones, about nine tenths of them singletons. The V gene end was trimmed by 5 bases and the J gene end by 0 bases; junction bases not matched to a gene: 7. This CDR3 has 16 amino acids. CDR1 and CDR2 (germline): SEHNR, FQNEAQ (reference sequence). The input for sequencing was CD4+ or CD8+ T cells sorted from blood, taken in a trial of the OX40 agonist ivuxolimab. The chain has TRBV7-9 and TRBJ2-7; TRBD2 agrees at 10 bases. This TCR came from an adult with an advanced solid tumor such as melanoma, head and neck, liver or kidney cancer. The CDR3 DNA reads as TGTGCCAGCAGCCCAGCGGGGGGGATCCCCTCCTACGAGCAGTACTTC. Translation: CASSPAGGIPSYEQYF.